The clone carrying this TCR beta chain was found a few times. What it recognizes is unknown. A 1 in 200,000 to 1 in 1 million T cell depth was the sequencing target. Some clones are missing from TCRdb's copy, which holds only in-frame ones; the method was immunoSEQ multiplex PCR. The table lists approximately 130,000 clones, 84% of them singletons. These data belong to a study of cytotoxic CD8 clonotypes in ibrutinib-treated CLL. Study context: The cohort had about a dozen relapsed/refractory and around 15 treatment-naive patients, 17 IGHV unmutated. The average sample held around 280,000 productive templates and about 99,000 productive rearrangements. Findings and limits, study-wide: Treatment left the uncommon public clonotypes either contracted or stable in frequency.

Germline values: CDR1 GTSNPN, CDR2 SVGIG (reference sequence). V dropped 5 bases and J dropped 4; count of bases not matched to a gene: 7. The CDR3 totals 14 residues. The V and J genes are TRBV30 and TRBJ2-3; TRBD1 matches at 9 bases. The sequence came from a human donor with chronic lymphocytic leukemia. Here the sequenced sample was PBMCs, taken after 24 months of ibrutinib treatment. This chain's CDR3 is CAWEGDRDADTQYF. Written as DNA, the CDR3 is TGTGCCTGGGAGGGGGACAGGGATGCAGATACGCAGTATTTT.